What follows are 17 T cell receptor beta chains derived from one specimen sequenced in a study of T cells in Graves' hyperthyroidism and ophthalmopathy. RNA transcripts were the template for amplifying TCR beta CDR3 regions. An initial round of RT-PCR targeting the TCR CDR3 relied on the HTBI primer set. TCRdb used MiXCR to reprocess the multiplex PCR reads, holding one entry per CDR3 protein. The sample holds 400,000 to 500,000 distinct CDR3 sequences, approximately 15% seen once. Sample: blood. All receptors derive from a woman aged 18-29 years with Graves' hyperthyroidism.

This clonotype was observed many times. The rearrangement joins TRBV12-5 to TRBJ2-7; the match to TRBD1 covers 10 bases. The CDR3 covers 17 residues. The V gene's germline CDR1 is LGHNT and CDR2 FRNRAP. J was trimmed by 2 bases and V by 6 bases; bases with no gene match: 13. DNA for the CDR3: TGTGCTAGTGGACCGACAGGGGGCGCAAGTCGAACCTACGAGCAGTACTTC. Its protein is CASGPTGGASRTYEQYF.

At least ten counts were recorded for this clonotype. The chain carries TRBV9 and TRBJ2-2; 7 bases map to TRBD1. The germline V gene encodes CDR1 SGDLS and CDR2 YYNGEE. The CDR3 extends over 17 amino acids. V gave up 2 bases and J gave up 0 bases; unmatched junction bases: 7. CDR3 amino acids: CASSVPSTGTNTGELFF. CDR3 coding DNA: TGTGCCAGCAGCGTTCCGTCGACAGGGACGAACACCGGGGAGCTGTTTTTT.

In its sample, this clonotype was seen a few times. The chain employs TRBV7-9 and TRBJ2-7; D is tentatively TRBD1 or TRBD2 (5 bases each). V was shortened by 4 bases and J by 0 bases, with 13 bases between the two germline ends. The CDR3 totals 15 residues. Germline CDR1 is SEHNR and CDR2 is FQNEAQ (reference sequence). The CDR3 protein is CASSSGTHGSYEQYV. The DNA for the CDR3 is TGTGCCAGCAGCTCCGGGACCCACGGCTCCTACGAGCAGTACGTC.

The table lists this clonotype with many counts. The V call is TRBV3-1, the J call TRBJ1-5; D is unclear. Germline V gene sequence: CDR1 LGHDT, CDR2 YNNKEL (reference sequence). The CDR3 is made up of 15 amino acids. Trimming took 0 bases from V and 9 from J, leaving 15 bases between them. The CDR3 loop is CASSQDSTGSRPQHF. The CDR3 DNA sequence: TGTGCCAGCAGCCAAGATAGCACGGGTTCCAGGCCCCAGCATTTT.

This clonotype has only a few counts. The chain employs TRBV29-1 and TRBJ2-7; 8 nucleotides agree with TRBD1. Unmatched junction bases numbered 5, after V lost 8 bases and J lost 5 bases. CDR3 size: 11 residues. The germline V gene has CDR1 SQVTM and CDR2 ANQGSEA. The CDR3, as DNA: TGCAGCATAGGACAGGGCCACGAGCAGTACTTC. It is translated as CSIGQGHEQYF.

In its sample, this clonotype was seen a few times. This chain uses TRBV11-3 with TRBJ2-1; TRBD2 aligns across 7 bases. This CDR3 region has 15 residues. The J segment lost 4 bases and the V segment lost 4 bases, leaving 7 bases of the junction unmatched. Germline V CDR1 and CDR2: SGHNT, YENEEA. The CDR3 here is CASSSRLAEYNEQFF. CDR3 DNA: TGTGCCAGCAGCTCCCGTCTAGCGGAGTACAATGAGCAGTTCTTC.

The chain has TRBV5-4 and TRBJ2-7, with 7 bases fitting TRBD1. The CDR3 loop spans 16 amino acids. Trimming removed 3 bases from V and 3 bases from J; junction bases left unmatched: 12. CDR1 and CDR2 (germline): SGHNT, YYREEE (reference sequence). CDR3 amino acids: CASSSKKDRTFYEQYV. The CDR3 bases are TGTGCCAGCAGCTCAAAGAAGGACAGGACCTTCTACGAGCAGTACGTC.

There are many counts of this clonotype. The chain uses TRBV20-1 and TRBJ1-5; tentative D call: TRBD1 (5 bases). The CDR3 sequence is 15 residues long. Trimming cost V 3 bases and J 7 bases, with 19 bases left between them. The germline CDR1 and CDR2 sequences are DFQATT and SNEGSKA (reference sequence). Here the CDR3 reads CSASEAGQGSQPQHF. CDR3 bases: TGCAGTGCTAGCGAGGCGGGGCAGGGAAGCCAGCCCCAGCATTTT.

This clonotype was counted a few times. The V gene is TRBV12-5, the J gene TRBJ1-1, with D uncertain. CDR3 length: 14 amino acids. CDR1 is LGHNT, CDR2 FRNRAP, per germline. With 1 base removed from V and 1 base from J, the gap between germline ends came to 7 bases. For the CDR3, the DNA is TGTGCTAGTGGTTTGGCCAGTCCGAACACTGAAGCTTTCTTT. It specifies CASGLASPNTEAFF.

This clonotype was counted at least ten times. The chain has TRBV11-1 and TRBJ2-1; D not resolved. The CDR3 is made up of 15 amino acids. Germline values: CDR1 SGHAT, CDR2 FQDESV (reference sequence). V was cut by 4 bases and J by 0 bases, with 10 bases left in between. Here the CDR3 DNA reads TGTGCCAGCAGCTATAGGGCGAGCTCCTACAATGAGCAGTTCTTC. It specifies CASSYRASSYNEQFF.

This clonotype was recorded at least ten times. The rearrangement joins TRBV27 to TRBJ1-6, with 7 positions matching TRBD1. CDR3 length equals 15 residues. Trimming removed 0 bases from V and 5 bases from J; junction bases left unmatched: 1. Germline lookup yields CDR1 MNHEY and CDR2 SMNVEV (reference sequence). The CDR3 protein is CASSLSRGNNSPLHF. CDR3 sequence (DNA): TGTGCCAGCAGTTTATCCAGGGGGAATAATTCACCCCTCCACTTT.

This clonotype has at least ten counts. The chain recombines TRBV5-1 with TRBJ2-7; D call uncertain. Germline V gives CDR1 SGHRS, CDR2 YFSETQ. The V end lost 0 bases, the J end lost 3 bases, and 16 bases lay between the germline ends. The CDR3 consists of 16 residues. The CDR3 protein is CASSLGGSQGGYEQYV. In nucleotides, the CDR3 is TGCGCCAGCAGCTTGGGGGGTTCTCAAGGCGGCTACGAGCAGTACGTC.

This clonotype has just a few counts. The V and J genes are TRBV20-1 and TRBJ1-5; D unclear. The CDR3 is made up of 13 amino acids. Trimming stripped 5 bases from V and 8 bases from J, with 16 bases between. Germline CDR1 DFQATT, CDR2 SNEGSKA (reference sequence). The DNA for the CDR3 is TGCAGTGCTTCAAGATCCGACCACGAGCCCCAGCATTTT. Protein sequence: CSASRSDHEPQHF.

This clonotype has a count of ten or more. The V call is TRBV10-3, the J call TRBJ2-3; TRBD2 aligns across 14 bases. Germline V gives CDR1 ENHRY, CDR2 SYGVKD. CDR3 size: 17 residues. With 2 bases clipped from V and 3 bases from J, the junction kept 4 bases outside the gene matches. The CDR3 nucleotides read TGTGCCATCAGTGAGAGGGGGACTAGCGGGAGTACAGATACGCAGTATTTT. This sequence encodes CAISERGTSGSTDTQYF.

This clonotype was seen a handful of times. The chain joins TRBV19 to TRBJ2-1; TRBD2 matches at 10 bases. The CDR3 extends over 15 amino acids. Germline V gene sequence: CDR1 LNHDA, CDR2 SQIVND (reference sequence). V gave up 3 bases and J gave up 9 bases; unmatched junction bases: 8. The CDR3 here is CASSILLAGAGEQFF. For the CDR3, the DNA is TGTGCCAGTAGTATCCTCCTAGCGGGAGCGGGTGAGCAGTTCTTC.

The CDR3 nucleotides read TGTGCCAGCAGTTCGGTTGGGGGCGGCCATGAGCAGTTCTTC. It translates to CASSSVGGGHEQFF. The chain uses TRBV25-1 and TRBJ2-1; possible D gene TRBD1, 6 bases. The germline gives CDR1 MGHDK, CDR2 SYGVNS. V lost 5 bases and J 8 bases, leaving 16 bases between the germline ends. The CDR3 has 14 residues.

This clonotype showed up many times. The V and J genes are TRBV2 and TRBJ1-5; TRBD1 aligns across 7 bases. This CDR3 has 15 amino acids. The germline V gene encodes CDR1 SNHLY and CDR2 FYNNEI. The ends lost 6 bases at V and 3 bases at J; junction bases unmatched: 8. CDR3 bases: TGTGCCAGCAGAGAGGGGGACAGCTTCAATCAGCCCCAGCATTTT. Residues: CASREGDSFNQPQHF.